The rows below give T cell receptor beta chains drawn from one sample of a study of cytomegalovirus exposure and HLA in healthy donors. The repertoire was sequenced with immunoSEQ multiplex PCR; TCRdb's copy has only in-frame clones and lacks some. The sample yields about 130,000 clones, more than 7.5% seen once. What was sequenced was PBMCs. The receptors were gathered from a man aged 45-65 years in good health and CMV-seronegative. Each CDR3 is given with its conserved first and last residue. A D gene is named only where the DNA matches it firmly. Not every row has a clone size; where given, it reads once, few, many or a size class.

D,V,J,size,DNA,CDR3
-,TRBV7-9,TRBJ1-1,few,TGTGCCAGCAGCCCCGAGGCAGTACTTCTTGAAGCTTTCTTT,CASSPEAVLLEAFF
-,TRBV5-1,TRBJ1-2,few,TGCGCCAGCAGCTTGACAGATAACTATGGCTACACCTTC,CASSLTDNYGYTF
TRBD1,TRBV5-1,TRBJ2-7,-,TGCGCCAGCAGCATCGGGACAGGGACCTACGAGCAGTACTTC,CASSIGTGTYEQYF
-,TRBV7-6,TRBJ2-7,-,TGTGCCAGCAGCCCTTACGGCGGGACTGACTACGAGCAGTACTTC,CASSPYGGTDYEQYF
-,TRBV6-5,TRBJ2-7,few,TGTGCCAGCAGTACCCGAGATCTCTCCTACGAGCAGTACTTC,CASSTRDLSYEQYF
-,TRBV6-1,TRBJ2-3,-,TGTGCCAGCAGTCCCTCCCTCACAGATACGCAGTATTTT,CASSPSLTDTQYF
-,TRBV9,TRBJ1-2,-,TGTGCCAGCAGCGTAGAAGGGGATTTCTATGGCTACACCTTC,CASSVEGDFYGYTF
TRBD2,TRBV29-1,TRBJ2-3,few,TGCAGCGTCGCAAGACTAGCGGGAGCGGCAGATACGCAGTATTTT,CSVARLAGAADTQYF
-,TRBV10-1,TRBJ1-1,few,TGCGCCAGCAGTGAGTCGGGGGGGTTTGCTGAAGCTTTCTTT,CASSESGGFAEAFF
TRBD1,TRBV7-8,TRBJ1-1,-,TGTGCCAGCAGCTTACCAACAGGGGTGAGGAGGACTGAAGCTTTCTTT,CASSLPTGVRRTEAFF
TRBD1,TRBV2,TRBJ1-6,few,TGTGCCAGCACCCTGACAGGGGGGTATTCACCCCTCCACTTT,CASTLTGGYSPLHF
TRBD1,TRBV27,TRBJ1-1,few,TGTGCCAGCACCGACAGGGTGCGAAACACTGAAGCTTTCTTT,CASTDRVRNTEAFF
TRBD2,TRBV30,TRBJ2-7,-,TGTGCCTGTTATTCACTCGGGAGGGGGGGCGCCGAGCAGTACTTC,CACYSLGRGGAEQYF
TRBD1,TRBV29-1,TRBJ1-1,-,TGCAGCGGCTTAACTCCACAGGGGATGAACACTGAAGCTTTCTTT,CSGLTPQGMNTEAFF
-,TRBV2,TRBJ2-1,-,TGTGCCAGCAGTGAAGGAACGAGTTACAATGAGCAGTTCTTC,CASSEGTSYNEQFF
-,TRBV30,TRBJ1-5,-,TGTGCCTGGAGCTCCGGGGGGGGAGGCAATCAGCCCCAGCATTTT,CAWSSGGGGNQPQHF
TRBD2,TRBV2,TRBJ2-1,few,TGTGCCAGCATGAGGAGCGGGGCCCACTCCTACAATGAGCAGTTCTTC,CASMRSGAHSYNEQFF
-,TRBV7-2,TRBJ2-3,-,TGTGCCAGCAGCCCGCGGGACCTAAAAAAGCAGTATTTT,CASSPRDLKKQYF
-,TRBV6-5,TRBJ2-5,-,TGTGCCAGCAGGCCATCAGGGTTTTGGGAGACCCAGTACTTC,CASRPSGFWETQYF
TRBD1,TRBV2,TRBJ1-2,few,TGTGCCAGCACCCGAAGGGACAGCCCCTTTGGCTACACCTTC,CASTRRDSPFGYTF
-,TRBV2,TRBJ2-7,few,TGTGCCAGCAGTGACGGAGGCTACGAGCAGTACTTC,CASSDGGYEQYF
-,TRBV7-3,TRBJ1-1,few,TGTGCCAGCAGCTTAATAAGTGTGGGGGCTATGAACACTGAAGCTTTCTTT,CASSLISVGAMNTEAFF
TRBD1,TRBV7-6,TRBJ1-3,few,TGTGCCAGCAGCCCCCAAACAGGGGCTGGAAACACCATATATTTT,CASSPQTGAGNTIYF
TRBD2,TRBV10-3,TRBJ2-1,-,TGTGCCATCAGGACCGGGACTAGGGGCGATGAGCAGTTCTTC,CAIRTGTRGDEQFF
TRBD1,TRBV7-2,TRBJ1-3,-,TGTGCCAGCAGCTTAGTAAAGGGACAGCGAAACACCATATATTTT,CASSLVKGQRNTIYF
-,TRBV6-5,TRBJ2-3,once,TGTGCCAGCAGCCCCGGACTTAGCACAGATACGCAGTATTTT,CASSPGLSTDTQYF
TRBD1,TRBV7-9,TRBJ1-5,-,TGTGCCAGCAGCACCGACAGGGCACCCCGTCAGCCCCAGCATTTT,CASSTDRAPRQPQHF
-,TRBV2,TRBJ1-1,few,TGTGCCAGCAGTCGGGACTACAGATCGACTGAAGCTTTCTTT,CASSRDYRSTEAFF
TRBD1,TRBV18,TRBJ1-4,few,TGTGCCAGCTCACCACGGTCGTGGGACAGGGGAGCTGAAAAACTGTTTTTT,CASSPRSWDRGAEKLFF